This record looks at one T cell receptor beta chain sequence and its context. This sample was taken from a study of blood T cell repertoires in COVID-19. In the study overall: The United States, Italy and Spain were the sources of the acute and convalescent COVID-19 samples.

Per germline, CDR1 SGHTA and CDR2 FQGNSA. Between the trimmed V and J ends, which lost 3 bases and 0 bases, there was a span of 12 bases. CDR3 length: 17 amino acids. Method: immunoSEQ multiplex PCR; TCRdb's copy keeps in-frame clones and lacks some. The sample has under 120,000 clones; over 75% are singletons. The source of this sequence is an elderly woman with acute or convalescent COVID-19. Sequencing was performed on peripheral blood. The chain uses TRBV7-2 and TRBJ2-6; unclear D gene. CDR3 in DNA: TGTGCCAGCAGCTTCGTACTATTTGCCTCTGGGGCCAACGTCCTGACTTTC. Translation: CASSFVLFASGANVLTF. The full variable domain, in which reference TRBV7-2 and TRBJ2-6 provide the parts outside the CDR3, is GAGVSQSPSNKVTEKGKDVELRCDPISGHTALYWYRQSLGQGLEFLIYFQGNSAPDKSGLPSDRFSAERTGGSVSTLTIQRTQQEDSAVYLCASSFVLFASGANVLTFGAGSRLTVL.